This TCR beta chain is from a study of cytomegalovirus exposure and HLA in healthy donors. This CDR3 has 15 residues. Trimming removed 5 bases from V and 2 bases from J, with 15 bases in between. Germline loops: CDR1 SEHNR, CDR2 FQNEAQ (reference sequence). The study's findings and limits: Across HLA loci, a later analysis found differing TCR association rates, with DRB1 most and HLA-C fewest. According to the study, roughly 160 TCR beta chains were cytomegalovirus-associated.

In the PCR, 60 Vbeta and 13 Jbeta primers were used. Assay: immunoSEQ multiplex PCR; the TCRdb copy retains only in-frame clones and omits some. The sample comprises over 100,000 clones, approximately 74% of which are singletons, and roughly 7.5% rests with the top ten. Donors were nominally healthy when sampled, though unrecorded immune exposures were likely. This clone appeared a few times. Its specificity is unknown. The specimen sequenced was PBMCs. The chain employs TRBV7-9 and TRBJ2-5, with D possibly being TRBD2 (6 bases). This receptor was taken from a male donor in good health and CMV-seronegative. CDR3 protein: CASSPAGREQETQYF. CDR3 DNA: TGTGCCAGCAGCCCAGCCGGGAGAGAGCAAGAGACCCAGTACTTC. The full variable domain, with the rest looked up from reference TRBV7-9 and TRBJ2-5, is DTGVSQNPRHKITKRGQNVTFRCDPISEHNRLYWYRQTLGQGPEFLTYFQNEAQLEKSRLLSDRFSAERPKGSFSTLEIQRTEQGDSAMYLCASSPAGREQETQYFGPGTRLLVL.